One and the same sample provided the 23 T cell receptor beta chains below, sequenced in a study of T cells after yellow fever vaccination. TCRdb recomputed calls from the 5' RACE reads with MiXCR, one row per CDR3 protein. The sample lists 140,000 to 150,000 distinct CDR3 sequences; 6.6% were seen once. Here the sequenced sample was CD4+ T cells sorted from PBMCs, taken 10 days after the yellow fever booster vaccination. The origin of the receptors is a man younger than 45 who received the YFV17D yellow fever vaccine.

This clonotype was observed a few times. This chain joins TRBV7-8 and TRBJ2-7; D possibly corresponds to TRBD1 (5 bases). V gave up 5 bases and J gave up 2 bases, with 16 bases separating them. From germline, CDR1 is SGHVS and CDR2 FQNEAQ. The length of the CDR3 is 15 residues. Here the CDR3 DNA reads TGTGCCAGCAGCCCCCGCAGGGCCCCCGCCTACGAGCAGTACTTC. Its translation: CASSPRRAPAYEQYF.

Ten or more counts support this clonotype. The chain combines TRBV5-1 with TRBJ2-3; possible D gene TRBD1, 5 bases. Germline values: CDR1 SGHRS, CDR2 YFSETQ. This CDR3 is built from 15 residues. V gave up 3 bases and J gave up 0 bases, with 11 bases separating them. The DNA of the CDR3 is TGCGCCAGCAGCTGGACCCAGGGTAGCACAGATACGCAGTATTTT. It yields the protein CASSWTQGSTDTQYF. The full variable domain, with the rest looked up from reference TRBV5-1 and TRBJ2-3, is KAGVTQTPRYLIKTRGQQVTLSCSPISGHRSVSWYQQTPGQGLQFLFEYFSETQRNKGNFPGRFSGRQFSNSRSEMNVSTLELGDSALYLCASSWTQGSTDTQYFGPGTRLTVL.

This clonotype was recorded at least ten times. V and J are TRBV7-2 and TRBJ2-2, with a tentative D call TRBD2 (5 bases). The CDR3 totals 16 residues. V lost 5 bases and J 0 bases, leaving 13 bases between the germline ends. The V gene's germline CDR1 is SGHTA and CDR2 FQGNSA. The CDR3 here is CASSITPTTNTGELFF. CDR3 nucleotides: TGTGCCAGCAGCATCACTCCGACTACGAACACCGGGGAGCTGTTTTTT.

This clonotype was seen ten or more times. The CDR3 sequence is CATWSGVTDTQYF. The CDR3 DNA reads TGTGCCACTTGGAGCGGGGTCACAGATACGCAGTATTTT. The chain couples TRBV10-3 to TRBJ2-3; TRBD2 matches at 7 bases. Germline assignment: CDR1 ENHRY and CDR2 SYGVKD. J lost 2 bases, V lost 10 bases, and 6 bases had no gene match. There are 13 residues in the CDR3.

V and J are TRBV5-1 and TRBJ2-7; 10 nucleotides match TRBD2. J gave up 3 bases and V 8 bases, and 14 bases lay outside the gene matches. Looked up from germline, CDR1 is SGHRS and CDR2 is YFSETQ. The CDR3 contains 16 residues. The CDR3 nucleotides are TGCGCCAGTCTCCCCACAACTAGCGGGGTATACTACGAGCAGTACTTC. This codes for CASLPTTSGVYYEQYF. Looking up the rest from reference TRBV5-1 and TRBJ2-7 gives the full variable domain: KAGVTQTPRYLIKTRGQQVTLSCSPISGHRSVSWYQQTPGQGLQFLFEYFSETQRNKGNFPGRFSGRQFSNSRSEMNVSTLELGDSALYLCASLPTTSGVYYEQYFGPGTRLTVT.

The sample holds many counts of this clonotype. V is TRBV20-1 and J is TRBJ2-3, with D tentatively TRBD2 (6 bases). CDR3 size: 13 residues. Germline CDR1 reads DFQATT; CDR2 reads SNEGSKA (reference sequence). V was cut by 6 bases and J by 6 bases, with 16 bases left in between. CDR3 residues: CSAGLAPSDTQYF. CDR3 coding DNA: TGCAGTGCGGGACTCGCTCCGTCGGATACGCAGTATTTT.

This clonotype was seen ten or more times. The chain uses TRBV5-1 and TRBJ1-1; TRBD1 might be the D (6 bases). Trimming took 4 bases from V and 5 from J, leaving 18 bases between them. The CDR3 loop spans 15 amino acids. From germline, CDR1 is SGHRS and CDR2 YFSETQ. This CDR3 is CASSTGQPKGTEAFF. The CDR3 region has the DNA TGCGCCAGCAGCACCGGACAGCCGAAGGGAACTGAAGCTTTCTTT.

As for this clonotype: A much larger clone lies one base from this, so it may be a read error. The chain joins TRBV6-2 or TRBV6-3 to TRBJ2-5, with D unclear. Germline V gives CDR1 MNHEY, CDR2 SVGEGT. The CDR3 is 12 residues long. CDR3 DNA sequence: TGTGCCAGCATTTACTCTGAAGAGACCCAGTACTTC. It translates to CASIYSEETQYF.

This clonotype has only a few counts. The chain uses TRBV2 and TRBJ2-2; D gene unclear. This CDR3 has 14 amino acids. Germline-derived CDR1 and CDR2 are SNHLY and FYNNEI. V dropped 4 bases and J dropped 1 base, with 7 bases sitting between them. The chain's CDR3 is CASSVNRNTGELFF. The CDR3 nucleotides read TGTGCCAGCAGTGTGAATCGGAACACCGGGGAGCTGTTTTTT.

This clonotype occurred a few times. The chain is built from TRBV10-3 and TRBJ2-7; 7 nucleotides match TRBD2. The CDR3 spans 14 residues. Germline lookup yields CDR1 ENHRY and CDR2 SYGVKD. V was pared by 6 bases and J by 4 bases, with 9 bases of the junction left unmatched. CDR3 residues: CAISNGLVPYEQYF. The CDR3 bases are TGTGCCATCAGCAACGGACTAGTCCCGTACGAGCAGTACTTC.

This clonotype was detected many times. V is TRBV27 and J is TRBJ1-1; D not certain. The CDR3 consists of 14 residues. V was clipped by 3 bases and J by 4 bases, with 12 bases between them. Looked up from germline, CDR1 is MNHEY and CDR2 is SMNVEV (reference sequence). The CDR3 DNA is TGTGCCAGCAGTTTGCATAGAGGTGCCACTGAAGCTTTCTTT. Protein sequence: CASSLHRGATEAFF.

This clonotype was seen repeatedly, ten times or more. The gene calls are TRBV10-3 and TRBJ1-2; D remains unclear. This CDR3 comprises 15 residues. Germline V gene sequence: CDR1 ENHRY, CDR2 SYGVKD. V was cut by 3 bases and J by 5 bases, with 16 bases left in between. The DNA for the CDR3 is TGTGCCATCAGTGAAAATTACAACGACGAATATGGCTACACCTTC. Residues: CAISENYNDEYGYTF.

This clonotype has only a few counts. The chain uses TRBV6-5 and TRBJ2-7; D gene unclear. Trimming removed 2 bases at V and 3 bases at J, with 11 bases between. The CDR3 covers 14 residues. The germline V gene encodes CDR1 MNHEY and CDR2 SVGAGI. This CDR3 reads CASSYRQLIYEQYF. CDR3 DNA sequence: TGTGCCAGCAGTTACCGGCAGCTCATCTACGAGCAGTACTTC.

In this sample, this clonotype turned up many times. V gene TRBV18 combines with J gene TRBJ1-5, with D maybe TRBD1 (6 bases). Germline-derived CDR1 and CDR2 are KGHSH and LQKENI. This CDR3 spans 15 amino acids. Trimming left V 5 bases short and J 0 bases short, with 11 bases between. The CDR3 region has the DNA TGTGCCAGCTCAGGTACAGGGTCTAGCAATCAGCCCCAGCATTTT. Translation: CASSGTGSSNQPQHF.

As regards this clonotype: This may stem from a read error, because a much larger clone lies one nucleotide away. This chain connects TRBV10-3 to TRBJ1-3, with 7 bases fitting TRBD1. CDR1 is ENHRY, CDR2 SYGVKD, per germline. The length of the CDR3 is 16 residues. In DNA form, the CDR3 reads TGTGGCATCAGTGAGACAGGGACAGTCTCTGGAAACACCATATATTTT. This gives the protein CGISETGTVSGNTIYF.

This clonotype was counted many times. V is TRBV20-1 and J is TRBJ2-2; D gene uncertain. V gave up 0 bases and J gave up 8 bases, with 13 bases separating them. Per the germline V gene, CDR1 is DFQATT and CDR2 is SNEGSKA (reference sequence). The CDR3 length is 14 residues. The CDR3 protein is CSARDPTRRGELFF. The CDR3 nucleotides are TGCAGTGCTAGAGATCCTACGAGAAGGGGGGAGCTGTTTTTT.

This clonotype was recorded many times. This sequence joins TRBV5-1 and TRBJ2-1; 7 bases agree with TRBD2. The CDR3 length is 14 residues. The germline CDR1 and CDR2 sequences are SGHRS and YFSETQ. Trimming removed 3 bases from V and 6 bases from J; junction bases left unmatched: 6. The CDR3 sequence is CASSSGTIPNEQFF. CDR3 nucleotide sequence: TGCGCCAGCAGCTCGGGGACTATCCCCAATGAGCAGTTCTTC.

Only a few counts were recorded for this clonotype. The rearrangement links TRBV23-1 to TRBJ2-7; the match to TRBD1 covers 8 bases. TRBV23-1 is an ORF for which the function is uncertain. This CDR3 is 14 amino acids long. With 6 bases clipped from V and 3 bases from J, the junction kept 7 bases outside the gene matches. In DNA form, the CDR3 reads TGCGCCAGCAGCCGACAGGGGCCGGGCTACGAGCAGTACTTC. It is translated as CASSRQGPGYEQYF.

This clonotype occurred many times. V usage is TRBV18 and J usage is TRBJ2-1; 7 bases map to TRBD2. CDR1 and CDR2 from the germline V gene are KGHSH and LQKENI. The CDR3 sequence is 17 residues long. The trim removed 3 bases at V and 4 bases at J, leaving 12 bases unmatched. The CDR3 region has the DNA TGTGCCAGCTCACCCCAGATCATAGCGGGCAGATACAATGAGCAGTTCTTC. This translates into CASSPQIIAGRYNEQFF.

This clonotype showed up many times. This sequence joins TRBV18 and TRBJ1-1, with 8 bases identical to TRBD1. The CDR3 extends over 13 amino acids. V gave up 6 bases and J gave up 8 bases; unmatched junction bases: 8. CDR1 is KGHSH and CDR2 is LQKENI in the germline V gene. The CDR3 nucleotides are TGTGCCAGCTCGACAGGGGAGGCGGGGGAAGCTTTCTTT. Translating gives CASSTGEAGEAFF.

This clonotype showed up just a few times. The chain combines TRBV18 with TRBJ1-5, with a tentative D call TRBD1 (5 bases). The ends were cut back, 6 bases at V and 6 bases at J, with 15 bases in the middle. Germline V CDR1 and CDR2: KGHSH, LQKENI. This CDR3 contains 14 residues. This CDR3 reads CASSPDSLSQPQHF. In nucleotides, the CDR3 is TGTGCCAGCTCGCCTGACAGCCTTAGTCAGCCCCAGCATTTT.

This clonotype was picked up many times. This rearrangement joins TRBV27 to TRBJ1-4; D gene ambiguous. Trimming removed 6 bases at V and 8 bases at J, with 10 bases between. The length of the CDR3 is 12 residues. Germline values: CDR1 MNHEY, CDR2 SMNVEV (reference sequence). In DNA, the CDR3 is TGTGCCAGCAGCTCCACCAGGGAAAAACTGTTTTTT. Protein sequence: CASSSTREKLFF.

This clonotype was counted between two and nine times. The V call is TRBV29-1, the J call TRBJ1-1; D unclear. CDR1 and CDR2 from the germline V gene are SQVTM and ANQGSEA. The CDR3 spans 10 residues. In nucleotides, the CDR3 is TGCGTGGGTGTGACCACTGAAGCTTTCTTT. This sequence encodes CVGVTTEAFF.